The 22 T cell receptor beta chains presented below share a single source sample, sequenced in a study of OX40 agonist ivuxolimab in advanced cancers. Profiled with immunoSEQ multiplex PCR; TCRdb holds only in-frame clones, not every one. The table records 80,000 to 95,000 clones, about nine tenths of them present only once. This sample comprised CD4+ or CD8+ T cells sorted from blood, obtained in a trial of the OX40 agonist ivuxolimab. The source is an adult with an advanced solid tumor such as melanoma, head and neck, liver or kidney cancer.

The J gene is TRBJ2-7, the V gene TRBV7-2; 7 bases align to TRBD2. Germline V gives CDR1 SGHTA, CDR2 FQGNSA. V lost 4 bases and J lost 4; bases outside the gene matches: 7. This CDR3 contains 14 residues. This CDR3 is CASSSRVGGYEQYF. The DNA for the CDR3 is TGTGCCAGCAGCTCCCGGGTCGGGGGGTACGAGCAGTACTTC. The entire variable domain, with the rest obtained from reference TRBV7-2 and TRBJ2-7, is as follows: GAGVSQSPSNKVTEKGKDVELRCDPISGHTALYWYRQSLGQGLEFLIYFQGNSAPDKSGLPSDRFSAERTGGSVSTLTIQRTQQEDSAVYLCASSSRVGGYEQYFGPGTRLTVT.

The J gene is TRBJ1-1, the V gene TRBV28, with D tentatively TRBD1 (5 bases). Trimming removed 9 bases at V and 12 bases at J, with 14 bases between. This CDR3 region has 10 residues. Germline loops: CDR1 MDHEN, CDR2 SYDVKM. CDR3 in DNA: TGTGCCAGTAACCAGGGTAAATCTTTCTTT. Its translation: CASNQGKSFF.

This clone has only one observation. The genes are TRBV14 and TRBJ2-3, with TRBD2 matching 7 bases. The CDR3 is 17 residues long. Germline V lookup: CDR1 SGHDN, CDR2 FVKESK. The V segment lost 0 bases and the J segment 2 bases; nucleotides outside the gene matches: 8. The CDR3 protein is CASSQDLWRGSTDTQYF. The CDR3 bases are TGTGCCAGCAGCCAAGACTTATGGCGGGGGTCCACAGATACGCAGTATTTT.

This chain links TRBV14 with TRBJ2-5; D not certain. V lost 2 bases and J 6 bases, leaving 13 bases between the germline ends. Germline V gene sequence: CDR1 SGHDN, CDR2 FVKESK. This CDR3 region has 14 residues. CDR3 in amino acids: CASSQNPGRKTQYF. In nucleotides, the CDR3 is TGTGCCAGCAGCCAAAACCCGGGCAGGAAGACCCAGTACTTC.

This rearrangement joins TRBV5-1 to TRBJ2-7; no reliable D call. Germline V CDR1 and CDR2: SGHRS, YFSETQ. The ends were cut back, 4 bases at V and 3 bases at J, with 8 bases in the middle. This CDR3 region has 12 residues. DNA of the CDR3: TGCGCCAGCAGCCACCCAGGCTACGAGCAGTACTTC. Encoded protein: CASSHPGYEQYF.

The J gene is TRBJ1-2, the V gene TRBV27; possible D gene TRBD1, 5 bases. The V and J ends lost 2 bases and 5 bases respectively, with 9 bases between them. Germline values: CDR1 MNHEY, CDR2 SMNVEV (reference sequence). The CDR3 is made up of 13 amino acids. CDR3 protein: CASSLTAGYGYTF. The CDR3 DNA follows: TGTGCCAGCAGTTTAACGGCAGGGTATGGCTACACCTTC.

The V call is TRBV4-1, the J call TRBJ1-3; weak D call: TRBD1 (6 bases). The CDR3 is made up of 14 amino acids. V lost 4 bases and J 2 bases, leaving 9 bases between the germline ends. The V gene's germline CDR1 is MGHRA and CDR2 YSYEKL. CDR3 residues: CASSPTGPGNTIYF. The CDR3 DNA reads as TGCGCCAGCAGCCCTACAGGGCCTGGAAACACCATATATTTT.

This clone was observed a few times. For the CDR3, the DNA is TGTGCCAGCACCTCCTCGACAGGCCCCTCTGGGGCCAACGTCCTGACTTTC. This translates into CASTSSTGPSGANVLTF. V gene TRBV7-9 combines with J gene TRBJ2-6, with D maybe TRBD1 (6 bases). Trimming left V 7 bases short and J 0 bases short, with 16 bases between. The germline V gene has CDR1 SEHNR and CDR2 FQNEAQ (reference sequence). This CDR3 comprises 17 residues.

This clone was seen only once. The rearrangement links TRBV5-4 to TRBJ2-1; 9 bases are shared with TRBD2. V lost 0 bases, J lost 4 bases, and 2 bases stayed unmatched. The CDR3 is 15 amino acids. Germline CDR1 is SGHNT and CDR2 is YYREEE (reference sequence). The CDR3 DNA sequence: TGTGCCAGCAGCTTGGTGGCGGGGGGGTACAATGAGCAGTTCTTC. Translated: CASSLVAGGYNEQFF.

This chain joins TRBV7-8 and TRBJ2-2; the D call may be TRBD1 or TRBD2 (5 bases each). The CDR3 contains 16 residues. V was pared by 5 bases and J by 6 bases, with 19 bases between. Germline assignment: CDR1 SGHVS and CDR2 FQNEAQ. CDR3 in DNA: TGTGCCAGCAGCCCTCAAGTGGTGGGGGTCCCCGGGGAGCTGTTTTTT. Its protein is CASSPQVVGVPGELFF.

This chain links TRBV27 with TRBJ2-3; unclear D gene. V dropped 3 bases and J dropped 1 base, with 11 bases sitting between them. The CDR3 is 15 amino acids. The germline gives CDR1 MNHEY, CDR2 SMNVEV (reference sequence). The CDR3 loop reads CASSFQTSGTDTQYF. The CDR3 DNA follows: TGTGCCAGCAGTTTCCAGACAAGTGGCACAGATACGCAGTATTTT.

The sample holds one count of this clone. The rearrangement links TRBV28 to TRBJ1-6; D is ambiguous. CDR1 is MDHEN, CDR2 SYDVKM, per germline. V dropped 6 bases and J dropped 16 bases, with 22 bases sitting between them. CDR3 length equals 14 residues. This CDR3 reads CASRSRATNSVLHF. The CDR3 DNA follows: TGTGCCAGCAGAAGCCGGGCGACAAATTCAGTACTCCACTTT.

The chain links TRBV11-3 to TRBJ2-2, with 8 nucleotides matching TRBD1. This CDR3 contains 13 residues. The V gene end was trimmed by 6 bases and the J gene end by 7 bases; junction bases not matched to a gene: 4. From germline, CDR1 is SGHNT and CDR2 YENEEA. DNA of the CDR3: TGTGCCAGCAGAATGACAGGGGACGGGGAGCTGTTTTTT. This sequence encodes CASRMTGDGELFF.

The CDR3 DNA sequence: TGTGCCACCAGCAGGGGACAGGGCGATGAGCAGTTCTTC. Amino acid sequence: CATSRGQGDEQFF. V is TRBV15 and J is TRBJ2-1; 9 bases agree with TRBD1. V dropped 3 bases and J dropped 8; count of bases not matched to a gene: 2. The CDR3 spans 13 residues. Germline assignment: CDR1 LNHNV and CDR2 YYDKDF (reference sequence).

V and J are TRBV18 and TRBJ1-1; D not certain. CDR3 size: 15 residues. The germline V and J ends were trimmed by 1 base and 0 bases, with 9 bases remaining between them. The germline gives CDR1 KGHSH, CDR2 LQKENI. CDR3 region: CASSPLETLNTEAFF. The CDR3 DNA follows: TGTGCCAGCTCACCACTAGAGACCCTGAACACTGAAGCTTTCTTT.

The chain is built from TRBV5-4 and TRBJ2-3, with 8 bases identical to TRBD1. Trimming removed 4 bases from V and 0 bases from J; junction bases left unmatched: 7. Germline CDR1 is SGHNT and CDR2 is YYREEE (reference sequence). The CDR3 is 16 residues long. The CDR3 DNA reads TGTGCCAGCAGCGGGGGGACAGGTCCTAGCACAGATACGCAGTATTTT. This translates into CASSGGTGPSTDTQYF.

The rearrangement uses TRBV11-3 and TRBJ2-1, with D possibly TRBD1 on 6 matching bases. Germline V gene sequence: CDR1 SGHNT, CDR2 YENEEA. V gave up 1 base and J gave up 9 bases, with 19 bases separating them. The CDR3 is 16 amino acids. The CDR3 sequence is CASSLAFGQGRSEQFF. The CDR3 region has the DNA TGTGCCAGCAGCTTAGCGTTCGGGCAGGGGCGTTCTGAGCAGTTCTTC.

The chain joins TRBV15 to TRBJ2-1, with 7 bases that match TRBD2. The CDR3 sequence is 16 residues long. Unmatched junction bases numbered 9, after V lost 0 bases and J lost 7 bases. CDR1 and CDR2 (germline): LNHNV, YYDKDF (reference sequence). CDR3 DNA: TGTGCCACCAGCAGAGATCCGATGGGGGGAGGGAATGAGCAGTTCTTC. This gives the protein CATSRDPMGGGNEQFF.

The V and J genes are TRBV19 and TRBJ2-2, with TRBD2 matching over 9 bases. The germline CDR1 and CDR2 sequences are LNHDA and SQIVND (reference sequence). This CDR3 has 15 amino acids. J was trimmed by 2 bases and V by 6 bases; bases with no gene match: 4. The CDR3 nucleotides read TGTGCCAGTAGCCGACTAGCGGCAAACACCGGGGAGCTGTTTTTT. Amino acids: CASSRLAANTGELFF.

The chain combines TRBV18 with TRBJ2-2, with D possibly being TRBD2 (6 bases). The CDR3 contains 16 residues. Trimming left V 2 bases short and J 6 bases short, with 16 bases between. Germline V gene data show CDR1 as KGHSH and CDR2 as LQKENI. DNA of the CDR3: TGTGCCAGCTCACCATGGGGGGACTCACGGCCCGGGGAGCTGTTTTTT. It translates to CASSPWGDSRPGELFF.

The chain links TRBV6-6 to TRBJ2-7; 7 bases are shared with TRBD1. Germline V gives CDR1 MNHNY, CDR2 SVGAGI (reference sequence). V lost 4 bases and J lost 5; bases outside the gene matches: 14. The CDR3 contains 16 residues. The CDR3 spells CASSWDMTGIGNEQYF. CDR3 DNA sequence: TGTGCCAGCAGTTGGGATATGACAGGGATCGGCAACGAGCAGTACTTC.

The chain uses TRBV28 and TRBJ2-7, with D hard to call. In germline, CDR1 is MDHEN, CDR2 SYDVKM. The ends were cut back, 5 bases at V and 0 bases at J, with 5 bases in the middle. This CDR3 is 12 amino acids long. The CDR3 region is CASSPDSYEQYF. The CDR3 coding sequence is TGTGCCAGCAGTCCAGACTCCTACGAGCAGTACTTC.